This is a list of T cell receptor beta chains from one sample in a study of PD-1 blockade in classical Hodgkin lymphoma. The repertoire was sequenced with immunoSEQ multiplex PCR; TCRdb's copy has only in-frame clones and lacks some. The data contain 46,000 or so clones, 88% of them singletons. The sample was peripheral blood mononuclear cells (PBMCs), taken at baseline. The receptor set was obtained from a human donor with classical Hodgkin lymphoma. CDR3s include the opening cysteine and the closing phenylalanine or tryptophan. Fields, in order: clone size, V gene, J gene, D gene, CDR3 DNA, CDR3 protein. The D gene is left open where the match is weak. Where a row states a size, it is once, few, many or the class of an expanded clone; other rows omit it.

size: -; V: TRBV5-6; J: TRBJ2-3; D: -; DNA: TGTGCCAGCAGTCTCCAGGCGCGGTGGGAACCGGGGGATACGCAGTATTTT; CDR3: CASSLQARWEPGDTQYF
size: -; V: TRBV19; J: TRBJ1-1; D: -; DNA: TGTGCCAGTAGTTACCTGGGGGGGGCGAACACTGAAGCTTTCTTT; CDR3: CASSYLGGANTEAFF
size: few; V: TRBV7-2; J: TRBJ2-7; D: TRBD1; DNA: TGTGCCAGCAGCTTAGCTTCCGGGACAGGGTTGTTCGAGCAGTACTTC; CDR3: CASSLASGTGLFEQYF
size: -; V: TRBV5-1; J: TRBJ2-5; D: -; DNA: TGCGCCAGCAGCCCCCGAGGGTGGAGGGACCAGTACTTC; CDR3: CASSPRGWRDQYF
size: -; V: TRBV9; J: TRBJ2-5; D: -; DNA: TGTGCCAGCAGCGTGGCTGGATCCCAAGAGACCCAGTACTTC; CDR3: CASSVAGSQETQYF
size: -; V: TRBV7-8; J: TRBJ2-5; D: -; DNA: TGTGCCAGCAGCTTATCACTGGGAAGGGGTGAGACCCAGTACTTC; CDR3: CASSLSLGRGETQYF
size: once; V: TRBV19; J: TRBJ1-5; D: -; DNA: TGTGCCAGTAGTCCCCGGGGGGGTCATCAGCCCCAGCATTTT; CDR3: CASSPRGGHQPQHF
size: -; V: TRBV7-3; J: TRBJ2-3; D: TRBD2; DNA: TGTGCCAGCAGCTTAAGGGCGGGAGGTGATACGCAGTATTTT; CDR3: CASSLRAGGDTQYF
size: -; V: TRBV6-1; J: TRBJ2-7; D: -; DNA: TGTGCCAGCACCTCTCGGACAGACGGCGCCTACGAGCAGTACTTC; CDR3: CASTSRTDGAYEQYF
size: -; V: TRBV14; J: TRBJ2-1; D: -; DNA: TGTGCCAGCAGCCAAGATCTGAACAACCCCGAAGGGAGCAATGAGCAGTTCTTC; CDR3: CASSQDLNNPEGSNEQFF
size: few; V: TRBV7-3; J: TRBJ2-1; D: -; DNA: TGTGCCAGCAGCTTGCACGGGATTACCTCCTACAATGAGCAGTTCTTC; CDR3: CASSLHGITSYNEQFF
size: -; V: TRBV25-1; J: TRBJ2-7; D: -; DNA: TGTGCCAGCAGTGAGAGCCCCTACGAGCAGTACTTC; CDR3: CASSESPYEQYF
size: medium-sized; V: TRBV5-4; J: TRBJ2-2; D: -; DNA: TGTGCCAGCAGCTTGTCGAACGGGGAGCTGTTTTTT; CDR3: CASSLSNGELFF
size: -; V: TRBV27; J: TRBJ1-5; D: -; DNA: TGTGCCAGCAGCTCGACGGCATATAGCAATCAGCCCCAGCATTTT; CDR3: CASSSTAYSNQPQHF
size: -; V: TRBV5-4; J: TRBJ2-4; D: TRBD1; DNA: TGTGCCAGCAGTTCCGACAGGGTTTATGGCAAAAACATTCAGTACTTC; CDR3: CASSSDRVYGKNIQYF
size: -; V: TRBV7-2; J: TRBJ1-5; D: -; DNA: TGTGCCAGCAGCTCAGGGATTAGCAATCAGCCCCAGCATTTT; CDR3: CASSSGISNQPQHF
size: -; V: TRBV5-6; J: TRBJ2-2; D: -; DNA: TGTGCCAGCAGCTTTAGCTACTGGGTCACCGGGGAGCTGTTTTTT; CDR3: CASSFSYWVTGELFF
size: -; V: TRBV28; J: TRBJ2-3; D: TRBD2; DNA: TGTGCCAGCAGTTCGACTAGCGTCTCAGATACGCAGTATTTT; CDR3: CASSSTSVSDTQYF
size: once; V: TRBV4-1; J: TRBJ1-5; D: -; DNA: TGCGCCAGCAGCCAAGATCAGGGTTACAATCAGCCCCAGCATTTT; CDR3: CASSQDQGYNQPQHF
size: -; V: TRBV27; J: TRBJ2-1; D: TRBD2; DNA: TGTGCCAGCAGTCCGATTAGCGGGAACTACAATGAGCAGTTCTTC; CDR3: CASSPISGNYNEQFF
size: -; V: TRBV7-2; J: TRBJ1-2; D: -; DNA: TGTGCCAGCAGCTGGGGGCAGTCGAACTATGGCTACACCTTC; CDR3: CASSWGQSNYGYTF
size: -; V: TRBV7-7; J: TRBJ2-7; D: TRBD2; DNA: TGTGCTAGCAGCTTAGGGACTAGCGGGGGCTACGAGCAGTACTTC; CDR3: CASSLGTSGGYEQYF
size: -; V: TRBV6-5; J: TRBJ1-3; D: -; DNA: TGTGCCGCAGGGAGCTCTGGAAACACCATATATTTT; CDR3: CAAGSSGNTIYF
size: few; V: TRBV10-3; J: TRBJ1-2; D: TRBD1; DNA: TGTGCCATCAACCCGACAGGGAACTATGGCTACACCTTC; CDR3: CAINPTGNYGYTF
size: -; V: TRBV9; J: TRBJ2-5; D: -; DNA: TGTGCCAGCAGCCCCCCGGGGGCGGGGGACATCCAAGAGACCCAGTACTTC; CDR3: CASSPPGAGDIQETQYF
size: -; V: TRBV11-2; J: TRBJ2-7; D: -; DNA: TGTGCCAGCAGCTCCCCTGGGTGGGCCCCCCACTACGAGCAGTACTTC; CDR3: CASSSPGWAPHYEQYF
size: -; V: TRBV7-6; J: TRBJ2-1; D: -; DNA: TGTGCCAGCAGCCCCACGGACATGAGCTCCTACAATGAGCAGTTCTTC; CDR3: CASSPTDMSSYNEQFF
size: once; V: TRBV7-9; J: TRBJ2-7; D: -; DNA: TGTGCCAGCAGCCAGCCGGGCCAGACCTACGAGCAGTACTTC; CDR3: CASSQPGQTYEQYF
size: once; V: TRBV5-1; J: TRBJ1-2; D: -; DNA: TGCGCCAGCAGCTTGGGTGGCAGGGAATCATATGGCTACACCTTC; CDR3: CASSLGGRESYGYTF
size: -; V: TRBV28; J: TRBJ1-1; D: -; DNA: TGTGCCAGCAGTTTTTTTTCGATGAACACTGAAGCTTTCTTT; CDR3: CASSFFSMNTEAFF
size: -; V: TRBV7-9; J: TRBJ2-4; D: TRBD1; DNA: TGTGCCAGCAGCTTCCAAGGACAGGGGGGAAACGAGTACTTC; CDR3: CASSFQGQGGNEYF
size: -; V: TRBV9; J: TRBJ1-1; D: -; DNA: TGTGCCAGCAGCGTAGCGACAAACACTGAAGCTTTCTTT; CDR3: CASSVATNTEAFF
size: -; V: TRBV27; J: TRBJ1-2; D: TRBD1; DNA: TGTGCCAGCAGTAGAGGGACAGAGAACCAAAAACTTATGGACTACACCTTC; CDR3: CASSRGTENQKLMDYTF
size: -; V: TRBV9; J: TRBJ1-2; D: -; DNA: TGTGCCAGCAGGAAGGGGTCGGGGGGCAGGATAAACTATGGCTACACCTTC; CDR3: CASRKGSGGRINYGYTF
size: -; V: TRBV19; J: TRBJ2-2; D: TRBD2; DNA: TGTGCCAGTAGTACGAAAAGACTAGCGGAGAAGAACACCGGGGAGCTGTTTTTT; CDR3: CASSTKRLAEKNTGELFF
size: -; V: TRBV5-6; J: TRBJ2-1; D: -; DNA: TGTGCCAGCAGCACCGGGACACACAATGAGCAGTTCTTC; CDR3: CASSTGTHNEQFF
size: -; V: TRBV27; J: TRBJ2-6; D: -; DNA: TGTGCCAGCAGTTTGGGACGGACCCCTGGGGCCAACGTCCTGACTTTC; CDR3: CASSLGRTPGANVLTF
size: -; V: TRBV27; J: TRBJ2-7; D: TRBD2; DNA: TGTGCCAGCAGTTTATCTAGCGGGAGCTACGAGCAGTACTTC; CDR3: CASSLSSGSYEQYF
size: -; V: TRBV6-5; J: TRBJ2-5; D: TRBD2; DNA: TGTGCCAGCAGGACAACACTAGCGACCCAAGAGACCCAGTACTTC; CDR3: CASRTTLATQETQYF
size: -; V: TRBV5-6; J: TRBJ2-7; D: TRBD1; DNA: TGTGCCAGCAGCTTGGGAGGGACAGGATCCTACGAGCAGTACTTC; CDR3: CASSLGGTGSYEQYF
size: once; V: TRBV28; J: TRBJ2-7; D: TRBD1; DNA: TGTGCCAGCAGACGGGGACAGGGGTTCTACGAGCAGTACTTC; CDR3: CASRRGQGFYEQYF
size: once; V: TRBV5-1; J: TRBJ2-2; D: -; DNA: TGCGCCAGCAGCTTGGACCAAAATATCGGGGAGCTGTTTTTT; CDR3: CASSLDQNIGELFF
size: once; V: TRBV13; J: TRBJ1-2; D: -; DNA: TGTGCCAGCAGCGGACCCGGGGATGTTAATGGCTACACCTTC; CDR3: CASSGPGDVNGYTF
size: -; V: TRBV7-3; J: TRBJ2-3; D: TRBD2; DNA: TGTGCCAGCAGCCTGGGACTAGTAGGGGATACGCAGTATTTT; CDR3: CASSLGLVGDTQYF
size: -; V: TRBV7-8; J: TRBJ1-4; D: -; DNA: TGTGCCAGCAGCACACCGGGCAGTACTAATGAAAAACTGTTTTTT; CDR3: CASSTPGSTNEKLFF
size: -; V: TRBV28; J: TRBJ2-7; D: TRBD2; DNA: TGTGCCAGCAGTTTGGGCGGGAGGGCCTCCTACGAGCAGTACTTC; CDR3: CASSLGGRASYEQYF
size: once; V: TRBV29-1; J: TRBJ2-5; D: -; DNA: TGCAGCTGTGGGGGAGAGACCCAGTACTTC; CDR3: CSCGGETQYF
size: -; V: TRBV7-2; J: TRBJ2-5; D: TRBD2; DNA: TGTGCCAGCAGCCCATGGGGAGTTGCTAGCGGAATCAAAGAGACCCAGTACTTC; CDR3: CASSPWGVASGIKETQYF
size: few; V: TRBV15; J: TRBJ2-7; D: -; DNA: TGTGCCACCAGCAGAGAAGATCGGACGGGCGACGAGCAGTACTTC; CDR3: CATSREDRTGDEQYF
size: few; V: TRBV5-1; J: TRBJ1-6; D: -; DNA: TGCGCCAGCAGCTTAGCGGGGCGGGGATGGGATTCACCCCTCCACTTT; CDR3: CASSLAGRGWDSPLHF
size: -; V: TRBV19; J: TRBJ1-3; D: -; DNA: TGTGCCAGTCATATCGGAGGGACTGGAAACACCATATATTTT; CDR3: CASHIGGTGNTIYF
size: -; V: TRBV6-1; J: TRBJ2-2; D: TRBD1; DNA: TGTGCCGGCCAGACAGGGTTTGGTGACACCGGGGAGCTGTTTTTT; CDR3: CAGQTGFGDTGELFF
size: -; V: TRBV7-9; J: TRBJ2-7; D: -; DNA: TGTGCCAGCAGCCTCTCGGCGGTAAGCTCCTACGAGCAGTACTTC; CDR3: CASSLSAVSSYEQYF